Below, one T cell receptor (beta chain) is given with its context. Its antigen is as yet unknown. Clones were read by immunoSEQ multiplex PCR, and TCRdb kept only the in-frame ones, dropping some. The repertoire has some 130,000 clones, approximately 91% of them found once; the top ten carry around 1%. The sample originates from a study of T cell responses to AZD1222 COVID-19 vaccine. Study outcomes and limitations: White British people made up most donors, females outnumbered males, and clonal diversity was possibly underestimated.

CDR1 SGDLS and CDR2 YYNGEE come from the germline V gene. Trimming took 4 bases from V and 1 from J; bases not matched to a gene: 7. The CDR3 loop spans 15 amino acids. This TCR was recovered from an adult who received the AZD1222 COVID-19 vaccine. The starting material was peripheral blood, obtained 28 days after the second AZD1222 dose. The chain links TRBV9 to TRBJ1-1; TRBD1 matches 7 bases. The CDR3 bases are TGTGCCAGCAGCTACGCGGGACAGCCGAACACTGAAGCTTTCTTT. This gives the protein CASSYAGQPNTEAFF.